Listed below are T cell receptor beta chains from one sample, sequenced in a study of cytomegalovirus exposure and HLA in healthy donors. Sequenced by immunoSEQ multiplex PCR; TCRdb stores in-frame clones only, minus some. The data hold 200,000 to 250,000 clones, with approximately 80% observed a single time. Material: PBMCs. Every receptor here comes from a middle-aged woman in good health and CMV-seronegative. CDR3s include the opening cysteine and the closing phenylalanine or tryptophan. D genes are given only for firm matches. Clone size is not always given. Where it is, it says once, few, many or a class for expanded clones.

TRBV6-5	-	TRBJ2-7	TRBD2	TGTGCCAGCAGTATCCTAGCGGGGTACTACGAGCAGTACTTC	CASSILAGYYEQYF
TRBV21-1	-	TRBJ1-1	-	TGTGCCAGCAGCCGGGACACCGTTGAAGCTTTCTTT	CASSRDTVEAFF
TRBV6-5	-	TRBJ1-1	-	TGTGCCAGCAGTTTTTACAGGGATACTGAAGCTTTCTTT	CASSFYRDTEAFF
TRBV27	-	TRBJ1-1	TRBD1	TGTGCCAGCAGTTTATTACAGGGGAGTGAAGCTTTCTTT	CASSLLQGSEAFF
TRBV7-9	-	TRBJ2-3	TRBD2	TGTGCCAGCAGCCGTTCTGGCGGGGGGGTCACAGATACGCAGTATTTT	CASSRSGGGVTDTQYF
TRBV19	-	TRBJ2-2	-	TGTGCCAGTAGTATAGGCCTAACCGGGGAGCTGTTTTTT	CASSIGLTGELFF
TRBV7-6	-	TRBJ2-5	TRBD2	TGTGCCAGCAGCCTTAGGACTAGCGGGGGGGCCAAGTACTTC	CASSLRTSGGAKYF
TRBV30	-	TRBJ1-1	-	TGTGCCTGGAGTGTTATGAACACTGAAGCTTTCTTT	CAWSVMNTEAFF
TRBV7-9	-	TRBJ1-2	-	TGTGCCAGCACCGTGGGAGGGAACTATGGCTACACCTTC	CASTVGGNYGYTF
TRBV6-1	few	TRBJ2-1	TRBD2	TGTGCCAGCAGTAGAGCGGGGGGCTCCTACAATGAGCAGTTCTTC	CASSRAGGSYNEQFF
TRBV6-5	-	TRBJ2-3	TRBD1	TGTGCCAGCAGTTACGGGACAGAAAGCACAGATACGCAGTATTTT	CASSYGTESTDTQYF
TRBV5-5	-	TRBJ2-7	TRBD1	TGTGCCAGCAGCTTGTTAGGGGCAGGGGGTACCTACGAGCAGTACTTC	CASSLLGAGGTYEQYF
TRBV2	-	TRBJ2-2	-	TGTGCCAGCAGTGTAGACTCCGGCGGGAACACCGGGGAGCTGTTTTTT	CASSVDSGGNTGELFF
TRBV15	-	TRBJ2-5	TRBD1	TGTGCCACCAGCACCTCAGGGGGCGCCGCGAAGACCCAGTACTTC	CATSTSGGAAKTQYF
TRBV6-1	few	TRBJ2-7	-	TGTGCCAGCAGTGAATGGTCGGAGCTAGGCTACGAGCAGTACTTC	CASSEWSELGYEQYF
TRBV23-1	-	TRBJ1-1	-	TGCGCCAGCAGTCAGCGACAGCCCTTGAACACTGAAGCTTTCTTT	CASSQRQPLNTEAFF
TRBV2	-	TRBJ1-6	-	TGTGCCAGCATGGCAGACAGGACCTCCTATAATTCACCCCTCCACTTT	CASMADRTSYNSPLHF
TRBV9	-	TRBJ1-2	-	TGTGCCAGCAGCGTAGGGGAGGAATATGGCTACACCTTC	CASSVGEEYGYTF
TRBV18	-	TRBJ1-5	-	TGTGCCAGCTCACCAGCCAGTAATCAGCCCCAGCATTTT	CASSPASNQPQHF
TRBV21-1	-	TRBJ1-2	-	TGTGCCCTTAAAGAGCGGGGTAACTATGGCTACACCTTC	CALKERGNYGYTF
TRBV5-4	-	TRBJ1-1	TRBD1	TGTGCCAGCAGCTTCACGGACAGGGCCACTGAAGCTTTCTTT	CASSFTDRATEAFF
TRBV19	few	TRBJ1-2	-	TGTGCCAGTAGTAAACGGGGGGCCGGCTATGGCTACACCTTC	CASSKRGAGYGYTF
TRBV7-2	-	TRBJ2-1	-	TGTGCCAGCAGCTCGACTAATTGGGCTTACAATGAGCAGTTCTTC	CASSSTNWAYNEQFF
TRBV5-4	once	TRBJ1-1	TRBD1	TGTGCCAGTACGACAGGGGGAAACGTAAGGAACACTGAAGCTTTCTTT	CASTTGGNVRNTEAFF
TRBV5-5	-	TRBJ1-5	-	TGTGCCAGCAGCTTGGAGGCAGGGTGGGGTCAGCCCCAGCATTTT	CASSLEAGWGQPQHF
TRBV6-6	-	TRBJ2-7	TRBD2	TGTGCCAGCAGTTTTACTAGCGGGGGTTACGAGCAGTACTTC	CASSFTSGGYEQYF
TRBV14	-	TRBJ2-7	-	TGTGCCAGCAGCCAGGGGAGTCGGGGCTCCTACGAGCAGTACTTC	CASSQGSRGSYEQYF
TRBV30	-	TRBJ1-2	TRBD1	TGTGCCTGGAGTGTATGGGACAGGGGGACCTATGGCTACACCTTC	CAWSVWDRGTYGYTF
TRBV27	-	TRBJ1-2	TRBD1	TGTGCCAGCAGTCGCCAGGGGGCGTTAGGTGGCTACACCTTC	CASSRQGALGGYTF
TRBV4-2	once	TRBJ2-7	TRBD2	TGTGCCAGCAGCTCCCTGCGGGAGAAGAACTACGAGCAGTACTTC	CASSSLREKNYEQYF
TRBV27	-	TRBJ2-3	TRBD2	TGTGCCAGCTTCCCCCGATTGGCGGGGGTAAAGGAGAGACAGTATTTT	CASFPRLAGVKERQYF
TRBV18	-	TRBJ1-5	TRBD1	TGTGCCAGCTCACCGGGACAGGGAATGCCGCGCAATCAGCCCCAGCATTTT	CASSPGQGMPRNQPQHF
TRBV2	-	TRBJ1-2	-	TGTGCCAGCAGTGACCCAGACTACTATGGCTACACCTTC	CASSDPDYYGYTF
TRBV30	-	TRBJ2-7	TRBD1	TGTGCTGCAGCCCCGGGACAGGGGTTCGGGCAGCAGTACTTC	CAAAPGQGFGQQYF
TRBV5-6	-	TRBJ2-1	TRBD1	TGTGCCAGCAGCTTTATGGGACAGGGGAGCAATGAGCAGTTCTTC	CASSFMGQGSNEQFF
TRBV19	-	TRBJ2-5	TRBD2	TGTGCCAGTATGGGACTTGAGCGGGGGGGCCGGGAGACCCAGTACTTC	CASMGLERGGRETQYF
TRBV29-1	once	TRBJ2-7	TRBD2	TGCAGCGTTGCGAAACCCGGGGGGTTCTACGAGCAGTACTTC	CSVAKPGGFYEQYF
TRBV2	once	TRBJ1-5	TRBD1	TGTGCCAGCAGTTCCCCGACAGGGGGCGGCAGTCAGCCCCAGCATTTT	CASSSPTGGGSQPQHF
TRBV7-9	-	TRBJ2-7	TRBD1	TGTGCCAGCAGCCCCGGGACAGGACCCTACGAGCAGTACTTC	CASSPGTGPYEQYF
TRBV29-1	-	TRBJ1-1	-	TGCAGCGTTGAAGCGGGTCCCCCCAATCCAGACACTGAAGCTTTCTTT	CSVEAGPPNPDTEAFF
TRBV27	-	TRBJ2-1	-	TGTGCCAGCAGTTTAAAGTTGACTGAATCCTACAATGAGCAGTTCTTC	CASSLKLTESYNEQFF
TRBV6-5	-	TRBJ1-1	-	TGTGCCAGCAGAAGACACGGCACTGAAGCTTTCTTT	CASRRHGTEAFF
TRBV7-9	-	TRBJ1-2	-	TGTGCCAGCAGCCCCTCGGGCGGAGGACCCTATGGCTACACCTTC	CASSPSGGGPYGYTF
TRBV29-1	few	TRBJ1-1	-	TGCAGCGTTGAACAGGGTGGTCTGGGAGCTTTCTTT	CSVEQGGLGAFF
TRBV14	few	TRBJ1-2	TRBD1	TGTGCCAGCAGCTTCGGTCAGACAGGGAGTGTCTATGGCTACACCTTC	CASSFGQTGSVYGYTF
TRBV14	once	TRBJ2-5	TRBD2	TGTGCCAGCAGCCAAGCGGGGGGGCATTTGAAGGCCCAGTACTTC	CASSQAGGHLKAQYF
TRBV28	-	TRBJ2-3	-	TGTGCCAGCAGTGGTATCGGGACTTCCACAGATACGCAGTATTTT	CASSGIGTSTDTQYF
TRBV2	-	TRBJ2-3	-	TGTGCCAGCAGACTGTGGGATACGCAGTATTTT	CASRLWDTQYF
TRBV11-3	-	TRBJ1-2	-	TGTGCCAGCAGCTTAGCACTGAACTATGGCTACACCTTC	CASSLALNYGYTF
TRBV10-3	-	TRBJ1-1	TRBD1	TGTGCCATCAGGACAGGGAATTGGAGGACTGAAGCTTTCTTT	CAIRTGNWRTEAFF
TRBV30	-	TRBJ2-1	-	TGTGCCTGGGGAGCCTACAATGAGCAGTTCTTC	CAWGAYNEQFF
TRBV7-2	-	TRBJ1-1	-	TGTGCCAGCAAGATACAGGGAGGGATGAACACTGAAGCTTTCTTT	CASKIQGGMNTEAFF
TRBV10-1	-	TRBJ1-5	TRBD1	TGCGCCAGCAGTGCGACAGGGCGACAGCCCCAGCATTTT	CASSATGRQPQHF